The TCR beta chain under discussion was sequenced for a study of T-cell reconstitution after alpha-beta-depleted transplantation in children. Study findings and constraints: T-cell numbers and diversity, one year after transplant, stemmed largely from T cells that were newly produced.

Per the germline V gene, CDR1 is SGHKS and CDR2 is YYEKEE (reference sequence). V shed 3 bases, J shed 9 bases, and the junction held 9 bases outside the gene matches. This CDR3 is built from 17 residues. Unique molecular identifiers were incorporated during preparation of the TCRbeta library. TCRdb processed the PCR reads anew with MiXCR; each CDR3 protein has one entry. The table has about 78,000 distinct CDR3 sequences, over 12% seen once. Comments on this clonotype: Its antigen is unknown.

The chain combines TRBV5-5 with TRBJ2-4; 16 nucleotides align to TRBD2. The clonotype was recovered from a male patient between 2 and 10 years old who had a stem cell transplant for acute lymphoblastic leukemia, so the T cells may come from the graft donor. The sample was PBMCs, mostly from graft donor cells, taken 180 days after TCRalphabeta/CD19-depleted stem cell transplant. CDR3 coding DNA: TGTGCCAGCAGCTCCCTGGGACTAGCGGGAGGGCGAGGCATTCAGTACTTC. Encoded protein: CASSSLGLAGGRGIQYF.